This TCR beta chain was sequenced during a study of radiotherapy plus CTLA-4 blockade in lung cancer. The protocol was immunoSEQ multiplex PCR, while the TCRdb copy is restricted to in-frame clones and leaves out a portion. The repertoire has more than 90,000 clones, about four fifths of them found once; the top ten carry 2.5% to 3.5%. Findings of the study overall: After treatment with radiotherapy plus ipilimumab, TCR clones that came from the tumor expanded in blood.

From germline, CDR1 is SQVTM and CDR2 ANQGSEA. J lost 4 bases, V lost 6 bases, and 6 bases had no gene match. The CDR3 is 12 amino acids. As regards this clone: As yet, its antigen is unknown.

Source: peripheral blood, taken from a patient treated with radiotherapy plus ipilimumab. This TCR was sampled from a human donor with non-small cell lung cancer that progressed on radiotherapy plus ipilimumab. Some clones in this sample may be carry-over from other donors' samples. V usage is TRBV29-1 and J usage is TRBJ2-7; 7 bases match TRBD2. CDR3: CSVGGFSYEQYF. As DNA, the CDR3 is TGCAGCGTGGGGGGGTTTTCTTACGAGCAGTACTTC.